Presented here are 16 T cell receptor beta chains from one specimen sequenced in a study of cytomegalovirus exposure and HLA in healthy donors. Researchers ran the PCR with 60 Vbeta and 13 Jbeta primers. Assay: immunoSEQ multiplex PCR; the TCRdb copy retains only in-frame clones and omits some. The table includes about 110,000 clones, 78% detected once. Sequencing input: PBMCs. The receptors come from a man aged 25 to 45 in good health and CMV-seronegative.

The DNA of the CDR3 is TGTGCCAGCTCACCCCCGGTCAATCCAGGACAAGAGACCCAGTACTTC. Translating it yields CASSPPVNPGQETQYF. V and J are TRBV18 and TRBJ2-5; D uncertain. V was clipped by 3 bases and J by 2 bases, with 16 bases between them. This CDR3 has 16 amino acids. Germline values: CDR1 KGHSH, CDR2 LQKENI.

This clone came up a few times. The J gene is TRBJ1-5, the V gene TRBV7-9, with a weak D call TRBD1 (6 bases). Germline values: CDR1 SEHNR, CDR2 FQNEAQ (reference sequence). The length of the CDR3 is 14 residues. Trimming took 5 bases from V and 0 from J, leaving 8 bases between them. CDR3 sequence reads: CASSAGVSNQPQHF. DNA of the CDR3: TGTGCCAGCAGCGCAGGGGTTAGCAATCAGCCCCAGCATTTT.

This chain connects TRBV5-4 to TRBJ2-5, with 7 bases fitting TRBD2. CDR1 SGHNT and CDR2 YYREEE come from the germline V gene (reference sequence). V trimming: 4 bases; J trimming: 7 bases; junction bases outside the gene matches: 1. This CDR3 is 11 amino acids long. For the CDR3, the DNA is TGTGCCAGCAGCGGGGAGGGGACCCAGTACTTC. The encoded protein is CASSGEGTQYF.

This clone was detected only once. The chain is built from TRBV27 and TRBJ2-5; 8 bases map to TRBD2. The last part of the DNA fits TRBJ2-7 better; the J call may be wrong. This CDR3 region has 13 residues. Per the germline V gene, CDR1 is MNHEY and CDR2 is SMNVEV (reference sequence). The CDR3 DNA reads TGTGCCAGCAGCCCAGCGGGAGCCTACGAGCAGTACTTC. Translating it yields CASSPAGAYEQYF.

The chain carries TRBV15 and TRBJ2-1; weak D call: TRBD2 (6 bases). This CDR3 contains 14 residues. Looked up from germline, CDR1 is LNHNV and CDR2 is YYDKDF (reference sequence). V lost 0 bases, J lost 10 bases, and 13 bases lay in between. CDR3 region: CATSRDVRLAEQFF. In DNA, the CDR3 is TGTGCCACCAGCAGAGATGTACGCCTAGCGGAGCAGTTCTTC.

The V and J genes are TRBV9 and TRBJ2-1; 12 bases line up with TRBD2. Germline assignment: CDR1 SGDLS and CDR2 YYNGEE. The CDR3 is made up of 16 amino acids. V was clipped by 6 bases and J by 8 bases; unmatched bases: 12. The CDR3 DNA follows: TGTGCCAGCAACCCTAGCGGGGGGGCGGTAGGTCATGAGCAGTTCTTC. Amino acids: CASNPSGGAVGHEQFF.

This clone has a handful of counts. The chain has TRBV30 and TRBJ2-5; 7 nucleotides match TRBD1. V dropped 4 bases and J dropped 4; count of bases not matched to a gene: 9. CDR1 GTSNPN and CDR2 SVGIG come from the germline V gene (reference sequence). The CDR3 extends over 14 amino acids. For the CDR3, the DNA is TGTGCCTGGAACCTAGGGGGCGCAGGAGAGACCCAGTACTTC. It translates to CAWNLGGAGETQYF.

In its sample, this clone was seen a few times. The J gene is TRBJ1-6, the V gene TRBV5-4; D is unresolved. Trimming removed 3 bases from V and 5 bases from J, with 12 bases in between. This CDR3 comprises 15 residues. The germline gives CDR1 SGHNT, CDR2 YYREEE (reference sequence). CDR3 DNA sequence: TGTGCCAGCAGCTATGGTGCGGGGAATAATTCACCCCTCCACTTT. Its protein is CASSYGAGNNSPLHF.

The J gene is TRBJ1-2, the V gene TRBV6-4; 7 bases match TRBD1. This CDR3 spans 13 amino acids. The V gene's germline CDR1 is MRHNA and CDR2 SNTAGT. V dropped 3 bases and J dropped 8; count of bases not matched to a gene: 6. The CDR3 loop reads CASSENRGGGYTF. DNA for the CDR3: TGTGCCAGCAGTGAGAACAGGGGAGGCGGCTACACCTTC.

The rearrangement joins TRBV6-6 to TRBJ1-5; no clear D gene. Per germline, CDR1 MNHNY and CDR2 SVGAGI (reference sequence). The CDR3 covers 13 residues. V lost 9 bases, J lost 6 bases, and 15 bases lay in between. The CDR3, as DNA: TGTGCCAGTGATCAGCGGGCCGGTCAGCCCCAGCATTTT. Amino acids: CASDQRAGQPQHF.

The genes are TRBV13 and TRBJ2-5; tentatively, D is TRBD2 (6 bases). The assigned J gene may be wrong: the sequence end matches TRBJ2-7 better. Germline-derived CDR1 and CDR2 are PRHDT and FYEKMQ (reference sequence). The CDR3 contains 15 residues. The CDR3 bases are TGTGCCAGCAGCTCGACCGGGACTCGTGCCTACGAGCAGTACTTC. It specifies CASSSTGTRAYEQYF.

This chain links TRBV2 with TRBJ1-5, with D perhaps TRBD1 (6 bases). Trimming pared 4 bases from V and 2 bases from J, leaving 6 bases between. The germline CDR1 and CDR2 sequences are SNHLY and FYNNEI. CDR3 size: 13 residues. CDR3 region: CASSGTGNQPQHF. The CDR3 DNA reads as TGTGCCAGCAGTGGGACAGGCAATCAGCCCCAGCATTTT. Looking up the rest from reference TRBV2 and TRBJ1-5 gives the full variable domain: EPEVTQTPSHQVTQMGQEVILRCVPISNHLYFYWYRQILGQKVEFLVSFYNNEISEKSEIFDDQFSVERPDGSNFTLKIRSTKLEDSAMYFCASSGTGNQPQHFGDGTRLSIL.

V is TRBV28 and J is TRBJ2-7, with D maybe TRBD2 (7 bases). Per germline, CDR1 MDHEN and CDR2 SYDVKM. The CDR3 spans 15 residues. V was clipped by 5 bases and J by 0 bases, with 14 bases between them. The CDR3 reads CASSRGGLYSYEQYF. CDR3 sequence (DNA): TGTGCCAGCAGTAGGGGGGGGTTATACTCCTACGAGCAGTACTTC.

This clone was observed a handful of times. The chain recombines TRBV18 with TRBJ2-3, with D maybe TRBD1 (5 bases). Trimming took off 6 bases at V and 5 bases at J, with 15 bases between the two ends. This CDR3 contains 14 residues. The V gene's germline CDR1 is KGHSH and CDR2 LQKENI. CDR3 amino acids: CASSPLGAGDTQYF. The CDR3 DNA sequence: TGTGCCAGCTCCCCTCTTGGGGCCGGAGATACGCAGTATTTT.

V usage is TRBV30 and J usage is TRBJ1-4; D remains unclear. The CDR3 length is 15 residues. Germline CDR1 and CDR2: GTSNPN and SVGIG (reference sequence). Trimming took 0 bases from V and 2 from J, leaving 10 bases between them. The CDR3 sequence: CAWSVAPYTNEKLFF. Written as DNA, the CDR3 is TGTGCCTGGAGTGTAGCCCCCTACACTAATGAAAAACTGTTTTTT.

In DNA form, the CDR3 reads TGTGCCAGCAGTCCCGAGTCGGCTAGCGCGGAGACCCAGTACTTC. Translation gives CASSPESASAETQYF. The genes are TRBV27 and TRBJ2-5; tentative D call: TRBD2 (6 bases). Germline V CDR1 and CDR2: MNHEY, SMNVEV (reference sequence). V gave up 5 bases and J gave up 5 bases, with 18 bases separating them. This CDR3 has 15 residues.